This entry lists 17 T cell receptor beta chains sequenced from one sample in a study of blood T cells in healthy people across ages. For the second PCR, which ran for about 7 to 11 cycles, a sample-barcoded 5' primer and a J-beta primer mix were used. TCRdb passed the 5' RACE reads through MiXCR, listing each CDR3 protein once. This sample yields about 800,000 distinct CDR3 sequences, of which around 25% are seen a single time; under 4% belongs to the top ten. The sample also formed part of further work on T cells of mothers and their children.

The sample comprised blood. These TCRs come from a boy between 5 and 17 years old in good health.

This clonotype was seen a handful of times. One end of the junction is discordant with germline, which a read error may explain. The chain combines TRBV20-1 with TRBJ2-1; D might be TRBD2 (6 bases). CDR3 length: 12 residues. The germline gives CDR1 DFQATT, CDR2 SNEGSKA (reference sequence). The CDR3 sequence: CSASPGGPLRVF. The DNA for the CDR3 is TGCAGTGCTTCCCCTGGAGGGCCCCTTCGGGTCTTC.

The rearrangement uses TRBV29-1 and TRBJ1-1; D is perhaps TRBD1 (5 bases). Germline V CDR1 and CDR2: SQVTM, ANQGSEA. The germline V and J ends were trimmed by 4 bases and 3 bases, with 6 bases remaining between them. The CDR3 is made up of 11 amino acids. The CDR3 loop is CSVGGDTEAFF. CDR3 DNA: TGCAGCGTTGGGGGGGACACTGAAGCTTTCTTT.

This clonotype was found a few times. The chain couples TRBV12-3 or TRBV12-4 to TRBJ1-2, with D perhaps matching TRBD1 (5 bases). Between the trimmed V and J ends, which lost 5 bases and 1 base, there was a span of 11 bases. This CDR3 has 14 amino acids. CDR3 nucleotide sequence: TGTGCCAGCAGTGTCGTTGGGGGTAACTATGGCTACACCTTC. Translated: CASSVVGGNYGYTF.

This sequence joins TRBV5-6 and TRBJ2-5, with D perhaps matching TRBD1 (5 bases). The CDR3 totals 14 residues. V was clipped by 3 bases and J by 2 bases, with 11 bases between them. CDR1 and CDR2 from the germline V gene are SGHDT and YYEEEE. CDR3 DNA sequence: TGTGCCAGCAGCTGGGTCGACAGACAAGAGACCCAGTACTTC. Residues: CASSWVDRQETQYF. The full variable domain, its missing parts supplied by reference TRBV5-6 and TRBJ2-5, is DAGVTQSPTHLIKTRGQQVTLRCSPKSGHDTVSWYQQALGQGPQFIFQYYEEEERQRGNFPDRFSGHQFPNYSSELNVNALLLGDSALYLCASSWVDRQETQYFGPGTRLLVL.

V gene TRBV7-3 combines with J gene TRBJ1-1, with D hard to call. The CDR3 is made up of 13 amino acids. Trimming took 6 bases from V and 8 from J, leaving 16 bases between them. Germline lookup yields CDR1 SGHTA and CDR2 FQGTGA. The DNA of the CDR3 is TGTGCCAGCAGACCTAACGTCGAATCGGAAGCTTTCTTT. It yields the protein CASRPNVESEAFF. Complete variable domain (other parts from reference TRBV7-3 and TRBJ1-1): GAGVSQTPSNKVTEKGKYVELRCDPISGHTALYWYRQSLGQGPEFLIYFQGTGAADDSGLPNDRFFAVRPEGSVSTLKIQRTERGDSAVYLCASRPNVESEAFFGQGTRLTVV.

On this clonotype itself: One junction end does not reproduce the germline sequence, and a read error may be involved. CDR3 amino acids: CASTQLLSNQETQYF. The CDR3 nucleotides are TGTGCCAGCACCCAATTGTTGAGTAACCAAGAGACCCAGTACTTC. This chain joins TRBV3-1 and TRBJ2-5; D gene ambiguous. Germline values: CDR1 LGHDT, CDR2 YNNKEL (reference sequence). The CDR3 is made up of 15 amino acids.

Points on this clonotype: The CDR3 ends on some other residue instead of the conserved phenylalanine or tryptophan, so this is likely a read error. The CDR3 here is CASSDQGQGGADTQYL. The CDR3 DNA is TGCGCCAGCAGCGACCAGGGACAGGGAGGGGCAGATACGCAGTATTTG. The chain has TRBV5-1 and TRBJ2-3; TRBD1 matches at 9 bases. Germline CDR1 is SGHRS and CDR2 is YFSETQ. After removal of 4 bases from V and 4 bases from J, the junction contained 10 bases not matched to a gene. The CDR3 is made up of 16 amino acids.

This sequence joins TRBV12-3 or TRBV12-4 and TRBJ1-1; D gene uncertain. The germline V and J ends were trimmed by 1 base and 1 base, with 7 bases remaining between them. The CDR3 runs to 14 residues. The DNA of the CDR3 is TGTGCCAGCAGTTTAGGCAAATCGAACACTGAAGCTTTCTTT. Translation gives CASSLGKSNTEAFF.

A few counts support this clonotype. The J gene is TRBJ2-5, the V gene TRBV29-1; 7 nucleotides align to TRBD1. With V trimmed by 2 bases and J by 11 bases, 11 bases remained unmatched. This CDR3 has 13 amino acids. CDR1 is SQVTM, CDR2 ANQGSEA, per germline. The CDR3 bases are TGCAGCGTTGAATCCGGGGACAGTCCAAAGCAGTACTTC. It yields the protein CSVESGDSPKQYF. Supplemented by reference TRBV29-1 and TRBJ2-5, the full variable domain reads SAVISQKPSRDICQRGTSLTIQCQVDSQVTMMFWYRQQPGQSLTLIATANQGSEATYESGFVIDKFPISRPNLTFSTLTVSNMSPEDSSIYLCSVESGDSPKQYFGPGTRLLVL.

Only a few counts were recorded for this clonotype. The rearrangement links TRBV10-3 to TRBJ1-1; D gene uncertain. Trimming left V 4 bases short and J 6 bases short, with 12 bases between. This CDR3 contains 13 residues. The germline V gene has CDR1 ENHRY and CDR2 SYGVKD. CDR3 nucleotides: TGTGCCATCAGTGGCTCTGGCGGCGCTGAAGCTTTCTTT. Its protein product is CAISGSGGAEAFF.

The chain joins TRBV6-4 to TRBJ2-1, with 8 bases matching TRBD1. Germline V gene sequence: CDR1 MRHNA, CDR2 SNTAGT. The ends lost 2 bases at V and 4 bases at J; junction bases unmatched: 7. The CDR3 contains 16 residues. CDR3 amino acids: CASSDHLDRGYNEQFF. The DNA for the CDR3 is TGTGCCAGCAGTGACCACCTAGACAGGGGTTACAATGAGCAGTTCTTC.

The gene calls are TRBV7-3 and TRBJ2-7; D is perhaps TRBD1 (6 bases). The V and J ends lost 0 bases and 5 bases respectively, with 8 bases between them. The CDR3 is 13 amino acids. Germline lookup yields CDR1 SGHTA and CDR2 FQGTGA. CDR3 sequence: CASSLTDSHEQYF. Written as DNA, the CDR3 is TGTGCCAGCAGCTTAACGGACAGCCACGAGCAGTACTTC. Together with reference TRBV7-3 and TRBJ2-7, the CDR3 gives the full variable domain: GAGVSQTPSNKVTEKGKYVELRCDPISGHTALYWYRQSLGQGPEFLIYFQGTGAADDSGLPNDRFFAVRPEGSVSTLKIQRTERGDSAVYLCASSLTDSHEQYFGPGTRLTVT.

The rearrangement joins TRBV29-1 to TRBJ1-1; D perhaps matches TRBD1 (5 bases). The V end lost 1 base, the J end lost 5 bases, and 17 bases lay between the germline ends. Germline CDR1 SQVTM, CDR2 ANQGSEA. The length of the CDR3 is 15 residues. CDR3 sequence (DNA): TGCAGCGTTGAAGGTGGGGGTCCCCTGGGGACTGAAGCTTTCTTT. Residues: CSVEGGGPLGTEAFF.

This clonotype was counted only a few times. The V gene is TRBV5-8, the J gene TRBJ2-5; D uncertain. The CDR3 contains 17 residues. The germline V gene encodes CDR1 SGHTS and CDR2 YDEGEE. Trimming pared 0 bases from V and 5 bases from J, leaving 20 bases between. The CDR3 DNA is TGTGCCAGCAGCTTGGTTGGGGAACTGGACCGGCTCGAGACCCAGTACTTC. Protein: CASSLVGELDRLETQYF. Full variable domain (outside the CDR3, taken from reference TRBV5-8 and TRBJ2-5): EAGVTQSPTHLIKTRGQQATLRCSPISGHTSVYWYQQALGLGLQFLLWYDEGEERNRGNFPPRFSGRQFPNYSSELNVNALELEDSALYLCASSLVGELDRLETQYFGPGTRLLVL.

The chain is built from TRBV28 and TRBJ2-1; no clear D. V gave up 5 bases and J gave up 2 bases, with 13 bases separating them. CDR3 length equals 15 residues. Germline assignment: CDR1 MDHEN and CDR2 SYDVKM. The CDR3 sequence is CASSGLRDTYNEQFF. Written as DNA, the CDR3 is TGTGCCAGCAGTGGTCTAAGGGATACCTACAATGAGCAGTTCTTC.

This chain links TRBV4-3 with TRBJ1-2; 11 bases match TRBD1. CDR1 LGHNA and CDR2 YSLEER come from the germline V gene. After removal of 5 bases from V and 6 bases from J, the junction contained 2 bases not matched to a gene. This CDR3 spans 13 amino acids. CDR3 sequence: CASSEGQGDGYTF. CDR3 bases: TGCGCCAGCAGCGAGGGACAGGGGGATGGCTACACCTTC.

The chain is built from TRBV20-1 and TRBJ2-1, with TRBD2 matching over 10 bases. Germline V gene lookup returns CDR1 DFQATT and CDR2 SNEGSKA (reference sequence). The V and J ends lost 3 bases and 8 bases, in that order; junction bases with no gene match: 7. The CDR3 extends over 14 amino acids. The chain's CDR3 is CSASPSGGAYEQFF. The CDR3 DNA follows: TGCAGTGCTAGTCCCAGCGGGGGGGCCTATGAGCAGTTCTTC.